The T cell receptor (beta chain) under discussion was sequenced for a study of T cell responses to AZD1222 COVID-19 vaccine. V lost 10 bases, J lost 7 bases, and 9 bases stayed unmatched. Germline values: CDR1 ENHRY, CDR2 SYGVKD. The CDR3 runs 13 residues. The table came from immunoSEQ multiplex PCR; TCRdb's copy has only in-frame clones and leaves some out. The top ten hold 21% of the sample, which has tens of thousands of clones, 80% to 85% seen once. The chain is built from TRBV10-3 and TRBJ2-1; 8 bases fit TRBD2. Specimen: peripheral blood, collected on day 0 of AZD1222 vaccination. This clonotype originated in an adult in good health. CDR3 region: CATMVAGLNEQFF. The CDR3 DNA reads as TGTGCCACCATGGTAGCGGGATTGAATGAGCAGTTCTTC.